A single sample is the source of the 16 T cell receptor beta chains below, sequenced in a study of tumor-infiltrating lymphocytes in localized non-small cell lung cancer. The data were produced by immunoSEQ multiplex PCR, yet TCRdb's version contains in-frame clones alone and is incomplete. This sample yields just under 5,000 clones, of which more than 95% are seen a single time; 3.1% belongs to the top ten. Sequencing was performed on uninvolved lung tissue not adjacent to the tumor. Receptor source: a human donor with non-small cell lung cancer.

The rearrangement uses TRBV7-8 and TRBJ2-6, with 11 bases identical to TRBD1. Germline V gene sequence: CDR1 SGHVS, CDR2 FQNEAQ. V lost 4 bases, J lost 3 bases, and 5 bases stayed unmatched. This CDR3 is built from 17 residues. The CDR3 coding sequence is TGTGCCAGCAGCTCCCGGGACAGGGGGAGTGGGGCCAACGTCCTGACTTTC. It translates to CASSSRDRGSGANVLTF.

The CDR3 loop reads CAWRTGSDQPQHF. DNA for the CDR3: TGTGCCTGGAGAACAGGGTCGGATCAGCCCCAGCATTTT. The genes are TRBV30 and TRBJ1-5, with D perhaps matching TRBD1 (6 bases). Germline V lookup: CDR1 GTSNPN, CDR2 SVGIG (reference sequence). V was clipped by 3 bases and J by 5 bases, with 11 bases between them. The CDR3 loop spans 13 amino acids.

The rearrangement uses TRBV5-6 and TRBJ2-7; TRBD2 aligns across 8 bases. Germline CDR1 SGHDT, CDR2 YYEEEE. The J segment lost 5 bases and the V segment lost 7 bases, leaving 8 bases of the junction unmatched. CDR3 length: 13 amino acids. The CDR3 nucleotides are TGTGCCAGCGGGGAGCGGGAGAGGAACGAGCAGTACTTC. The encoded protein is CASGERERNEQYF.

A single count supports this clone. CDR3 sequence (DNA): TGTGCCAGCCGGCAGGGGGCTGGCAATCAGCCCCAGCATTTT. The encoded protein is CASRQGAGNQPQHF. The chain combines TRBV5-5 with TRBJ1-5, with 8 nucleotides matching TRBD1. CDR1 is SGHKS, CDR2 YYEKEE, per germline (reference sequence). Trimming at V came to 7 bases and at J to 2 bases, leaving 5 bases not matched to a gene. The CDR3 covers 14 residues.

This clone appeared a single time. DNA of the CDR3: TGTGCCAGCAGCTTATCAGGGTCATATGGCTACACCTTC. As protein: CASSLSGSYGYTF. The chain couples TRBV7-2 to TRBJ1-2; D possibly corresponds to TRBD1 (5 bases). V lost 2 bases, J lost 5 bases, and 9 bases lay in between. The CDR3 covers 13 residues. In germline, CDR1 is SGHTA, CDR2 FQGNSA.

J is TRBJ2-7 and V is TRBV6-5; 9 nucleotides align to TRBD1. This CDR3 has 15 amino acids. Germline CDR1 is MNHEY and CDR2 is SVGAGI. Losses at the gene ends were 6 bases for V and 6 bases for J; bases not matched to a gene: 12. CDR3 loop: CASSPPGTGNREQYF. DNA of the CDR3: TGTGCCAGCAGCCCCCCAGGGACAGGGAACCGCGAGCAGTACTTC.

The CDR3 DNA follows: TGTGCCAGCAGCCTTGGGAGCGGGGGACACTACGAGCAGTACTTC. This codes for CASSLGSGGHYEQYF. The chain recombines TRBV5-4 with TRBJ2-7; 8 bases map to TRBD2. The junction had 9 bases not matched to a gene; V was cut back by 4 bases and J by 3 bases. This CDR3 has 15 residues. Germline V gene data show CDR1 as SGHNT and CDR2 as YYREEE (reference sequence). The entire variable domain, with the rest obtained from reference TRBV5-4 and TRBJ2-7, is as follows: ETGVTQSPTHLIKTRGQQVTLRCSSQSGHNTVSWYQQALGQGPQFIFQYYREEENGRGNFPPRFSGLQFPNYSSELNVNALELDDSALYLCASSLGSGGHYEQYFGPGTRLTVT.

The chain links TRBV25-1 to TRBJ2-3; a weak D match, TRBD2 (6 bases). The V end was cut by 4 bases, the J end by 3 bases, with 11 bases between. The CDR3 loop spans 14 amino acids. Per the germline V gene, CDR1 is MGHDK and CDR2 is SYGVNS. CDR3 sequence reads: CASSGFAGTDTQYF. CDR3 bases: TGTGCCAGCAGTGGCTTCGCGGGGACAGATACGCAGTATTTT. The variable domain in full, with the rest retrieved from reference TRBV25-1 and TRBJ2-3, is EADIYQTPRYLVIGTGKKITLECSQTMGHDKMYWYQQDPGMELHLIHYSYGVNSTEKGDLSSESTVSRIRTEHFPLTLESARPSHTSQYLCASSGFAGTDTQYFGPGTRLTVL.

V usage is TRBV6-5 and J usage is TRBJ2-7; TRBD1 matches at 10 bases. Unmatched junction bases numbered 2, after V lost 2 bases and J lost 4 bases. The CDR3 is made up of 14 amino acids. Germline loops: CDR1 MNHEY, CDR2 SVGAGI. The CDR3 DNA reads as TGTGCCAGCAGTTACGGACAGGGGGAATACGAGCAGTACTTC. Protein product: CASSYGQGEYEQYF.

The chain joins TRBV5-1 to TRBJ2-7; 11 positions agree with TRBD1. The CDR3 covers 14 residues. Losses at the gene ends were 2 bases for V and 5 bases for J; bases not matched to a gene: 3. Germline V gives CDR1 SGHRS, CDR2 YFSETQ. This CDR3 is CASSFGTGGDEQYF. In DNA, the CDR3 is TGCGCCAGCAGCTTCGGGACAGGGGGGGACGAGCAGTACTTC.

The V and J genes are TRBV5-5 and TRBJ2-5; possible D gene TRBD1, 6 bases. The V end lost 0 bases, the J end lost 5 bases, and 11 bases lay between the germline ends. The CDR3 has 14 amino acids. Germline-derived CDR1 and CDR2 are SGHKS and YYEKEE (reference sequence). In nucleotides, the CDR3 is TGTGCCAGCAGCTTGGTGGCAGGGGTCGAGACCCAGTACTTC. This translates into CASSLVAGVETQYF.

V usage is TRBV7-2 and J usage is TRBJ1-4; D remains ambiguous. Germline CDR1 reads SGHTA; CDR2 reads FQGNSA. This CDR3 is built from 15 residues. V lost 2 bases and J lost 7, with 14 bases in between. For the CDR3, the DNA is TGTGCCAGCAGCTTAACGGTCCAGGATTTTGAAAAACTGTTTTTT. Translated: CASSLTVQDFEKLFF. The full variable domain, its missing parts supplied by reference TRBV7-2 and TRBJ1-4, is GAGVSQSPSNKVTEKGKDVELRCDPISGHTALYWYRQSLGQGLEFLIYFQGNSAPDKSGLPSDRFSAERTGGSVSTLTIQRTQQEDSAVYLCASSLTVQDFEKLFFGSGTQLSVL.

The table lists this clone with a count of one. The rearrangement uses TRBV2 and TRBJ2-6; no clear D. Germline CDR1 and CDR2: SNHLY and FYNNEI. CDR3 size: 14 residues. V was clipped by 5 bases and J by 4 bases, with 9 bases between them. The CDR3 DNA sequence: TGTGCCAGCAGTTCCAGAGCCGGGGCCAACGTCCTGACTTTC. Translated: CASSSRAGANVLTF.

The chain is built from TRBV7-7 and TRBJ2-2; possibly TRBD2 for D (5 bases). V lost 5 bases and J lost 7, with 17 bases in between. From germline, CDR1 is SSHAT and CDR2 FNYEAQ (reference sequence). The CDR3 length is 15 residues. For the CDR3, the DNA is TGTGCCAGCAGCCCTACTGACGTGGCGGGCGGGGAGCTGTTTTTT. Encoded protein: CASSPTDVAGGELFF. The full variable domain, with the rest looked up from reference TRBV7-7 and TRBJ2-2, is GAGVSQSPRYKVTKRGQDVTLRCDPISSHATLYWYQQALGQGPEFLTYFNYEAQPDKSGLPSDRFSAERPEGSISTLTIQRTEQRDSAMYRCASSPTDVAGGELFFGEGSRLTVL.

This chain uses TRBV29-1 with TRBJ2-7; 8 nucleotides line up with TRBD1. Germline-derived CDR1 and CDR2 are SQVTM and ANQGSEA. The CDR3 covers 14 residues. V trimming: 0 bases; J trimming: 2 bases; junction bases outside the gene matches: 3. Here the CDR3 reads CSVEDPDRAYEQYF. CDR3 bases: TGCAGCGTTGAAGATCCGGACAGGGCCTACGAGCAGTACTTC.

This chain uses TRBV7-9 with TRBJ1-1; 7 bases agree with TRBD1. The CDR3 runs to 14 residues. Germline loops: CDR1 SEHNR, CDR2 FQNEAQ (reference sequence). Trimming at V came to 8 bases and at J to 4 bases, leaving 10 bases not matched to a gene. The DNA of the CDR3 is TGTGCCAGCCATTTACAGGGGTTGACCACTGAAGCTTTCTTT. Translation gives CASHLQGLTTEAFF.